This TCR beta chain emerged from a study of CD8+CD57+ T cells in acquired aplastic anemia. Study-wide background: Mean yield of DNA from sorted CD4+ and CD8+ cells was approximately 3 ug. Researchers reported that healthy donors averaged about 9.8 million reads for CD4+ cells.

Study-wide points: In CD8+ cells, Simpson's diversity showed no significant difference between patients and controls. Researchers report that about 28 CD8+ CDR3 sequences appeared in both patients and controls.

In its sample, this clonotype was seen many times. Its cognate antigen is unknown. The template for TCR beta VDJ and CDR3 sequence profiling was genomic DNA. TCRdb redid the calling of the reads with MiXCR, one entry per CDR3 protein. The sample includes 150,000 to 200,000 distinct CDR3 sequences, about half of them seen just once. The sequencing sample was made of sorted CD4+, CD8+, or CD8+CD57+ T cells (not recorded which) from PBMCs. The TCR sequence derives from a human donor in good health.

CDR3 sequence reads: CATSDQTGGAANQPQHF. The CDR3 nucleotides read TGTGCCACCAGTGACCAAACAGGGGGCGCAGCCAATCAGCCCCAGCATTTT. The chain carries TRBV24-1 and TRBJ1-5; TRBD1 agrees at 9 bases. After removal of 4 bases from V and 3 bases from J, the junction contained 9 bases not matched to a gene. This CDR3 comprises 17 residues. Germline values: CDR1 KGHDR, CDR2 SFDVKD.